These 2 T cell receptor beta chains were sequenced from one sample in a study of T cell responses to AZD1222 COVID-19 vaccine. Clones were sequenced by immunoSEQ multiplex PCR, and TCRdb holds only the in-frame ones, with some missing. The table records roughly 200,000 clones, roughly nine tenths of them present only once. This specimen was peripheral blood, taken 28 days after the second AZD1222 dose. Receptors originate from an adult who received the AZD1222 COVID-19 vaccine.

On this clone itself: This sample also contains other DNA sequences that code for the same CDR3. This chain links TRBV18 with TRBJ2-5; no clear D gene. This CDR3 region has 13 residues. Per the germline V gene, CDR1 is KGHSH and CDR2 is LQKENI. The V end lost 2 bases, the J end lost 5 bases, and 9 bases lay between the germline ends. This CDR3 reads CASSPGLGETQYF. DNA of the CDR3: TGTGCCAGCTCACCAGGGTTAGGGGAGACCCAGTACTTC.

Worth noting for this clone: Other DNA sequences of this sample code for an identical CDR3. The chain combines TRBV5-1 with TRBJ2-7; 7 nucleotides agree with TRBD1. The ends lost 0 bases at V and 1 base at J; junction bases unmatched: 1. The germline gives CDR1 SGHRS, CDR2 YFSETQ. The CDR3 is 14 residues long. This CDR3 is CASSLGQGSYEQYF. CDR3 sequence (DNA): TGCGCCAGCAGCTTGGGACAGGGTTCCTACGAGCAGTACTTC.